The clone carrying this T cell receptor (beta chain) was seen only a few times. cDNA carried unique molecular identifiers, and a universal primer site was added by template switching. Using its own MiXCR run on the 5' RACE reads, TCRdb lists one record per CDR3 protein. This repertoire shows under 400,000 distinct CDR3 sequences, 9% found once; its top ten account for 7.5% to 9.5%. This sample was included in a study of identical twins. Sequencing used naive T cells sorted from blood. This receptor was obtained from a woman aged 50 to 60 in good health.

In nucleotides, the CDR3 is TGTGCCACCAGTGATCCCTCAACAGGGGGCAAGGAGACCCAGTACTTC. Translating it yields CATSDPSTGGKETQYF. V is TRBV24-1 and J is TRBJ2-5, with 9 bases lining up with TRBD1. The CDR3 is made up of 16 amino acids. Germline lookup yields CDR1 KGHDR and CDR2 SFDVKD. V shed 3 bases, J shed 5 bases, and the junction held 9 bases outside the gene matches.